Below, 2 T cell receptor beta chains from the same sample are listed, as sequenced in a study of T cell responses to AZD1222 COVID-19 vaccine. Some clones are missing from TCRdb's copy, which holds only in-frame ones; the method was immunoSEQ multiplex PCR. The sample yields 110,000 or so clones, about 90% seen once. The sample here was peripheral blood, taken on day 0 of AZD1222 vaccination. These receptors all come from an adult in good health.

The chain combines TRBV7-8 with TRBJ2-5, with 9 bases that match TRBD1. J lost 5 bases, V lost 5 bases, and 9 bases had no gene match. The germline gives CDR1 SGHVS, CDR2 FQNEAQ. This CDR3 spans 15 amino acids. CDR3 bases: TGTGCCAGCAGCCAGGGAACAGGGGGCAGGGAGACCCAGTACTTC. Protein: CASSQGTGGRETQYF.

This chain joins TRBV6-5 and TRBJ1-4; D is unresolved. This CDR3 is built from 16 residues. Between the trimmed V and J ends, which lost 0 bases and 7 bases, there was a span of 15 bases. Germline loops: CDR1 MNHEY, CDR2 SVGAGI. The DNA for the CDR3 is TGTGCCAGCAGTTACTCAATGGTGGGTGTCGGTGAAAAACTGTTTTTT. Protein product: CASSYSMVGVGEKLFF.